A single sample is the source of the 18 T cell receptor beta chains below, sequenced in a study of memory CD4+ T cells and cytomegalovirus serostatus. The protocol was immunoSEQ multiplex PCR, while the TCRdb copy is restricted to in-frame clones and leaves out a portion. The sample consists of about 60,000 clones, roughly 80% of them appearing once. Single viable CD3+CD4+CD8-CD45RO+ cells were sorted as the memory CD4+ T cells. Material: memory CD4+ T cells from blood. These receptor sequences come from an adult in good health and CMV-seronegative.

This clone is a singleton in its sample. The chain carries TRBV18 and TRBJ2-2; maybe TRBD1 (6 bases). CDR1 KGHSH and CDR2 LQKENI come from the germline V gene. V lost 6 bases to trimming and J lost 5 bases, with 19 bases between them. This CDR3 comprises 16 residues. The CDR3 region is CASSPDLGARTGELFF. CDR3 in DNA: TGTGCCAGCTCCCCAGACCTGGGGGCCAGAACCGGGGAGCTGTTTTTT.

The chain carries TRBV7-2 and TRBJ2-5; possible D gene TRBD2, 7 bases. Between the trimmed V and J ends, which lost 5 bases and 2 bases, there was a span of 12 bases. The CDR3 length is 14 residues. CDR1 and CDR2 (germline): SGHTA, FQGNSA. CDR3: CASSPGGPQETQYF. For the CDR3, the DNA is TGTGCCAGCAGCCCGGGGGGCCCACAAGAGACCCAGTACTTC.

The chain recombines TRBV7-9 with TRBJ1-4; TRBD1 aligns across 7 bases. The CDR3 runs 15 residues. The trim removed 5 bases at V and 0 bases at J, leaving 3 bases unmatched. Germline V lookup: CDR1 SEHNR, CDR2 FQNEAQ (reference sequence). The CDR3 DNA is TGTGCCAGCAGCCCTCAGGGGGCAACTAATGAAAAACTGTTTTTT. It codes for CASSPQGATNEKLFF.

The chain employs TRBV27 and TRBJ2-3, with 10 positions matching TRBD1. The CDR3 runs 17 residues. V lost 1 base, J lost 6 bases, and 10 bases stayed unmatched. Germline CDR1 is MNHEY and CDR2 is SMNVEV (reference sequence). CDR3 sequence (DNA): TGTGCCAGCAGTTTATTGTCCGTGACAGGGGGCAGGGATACGCAGTATTTT. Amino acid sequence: CASSLLSVTGGRDTQYF.

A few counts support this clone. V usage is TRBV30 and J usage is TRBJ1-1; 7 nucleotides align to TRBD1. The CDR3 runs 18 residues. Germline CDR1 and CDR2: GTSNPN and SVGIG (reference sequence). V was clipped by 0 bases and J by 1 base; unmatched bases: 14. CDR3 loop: CAWSVLFPRQGENTEAFF. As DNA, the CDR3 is TGTGCCTGGAGTGTACTATTCCCCAGACAGGGAGAGAACACTGAAGCTTTCTTT. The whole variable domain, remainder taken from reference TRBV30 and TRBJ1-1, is SQTIHQWPATLVQPVGSPLSLECTVEGTSNPNLYWYRQAAGRGLQLLFYSVGIGQISSEVPQNLSASRPQDRQFILSSKKLLLSDSGFYLCAWSVLFPRQGENTEAFFGQGTRLTVV.

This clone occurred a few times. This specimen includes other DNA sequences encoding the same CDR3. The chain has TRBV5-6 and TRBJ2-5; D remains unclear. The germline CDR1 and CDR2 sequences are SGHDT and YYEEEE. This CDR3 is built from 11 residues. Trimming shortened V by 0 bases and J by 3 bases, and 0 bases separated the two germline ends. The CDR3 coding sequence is TGTGCCAGCAGCTTGGAAGAGACCCAGTACTTC. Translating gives CASSLEETQYF.

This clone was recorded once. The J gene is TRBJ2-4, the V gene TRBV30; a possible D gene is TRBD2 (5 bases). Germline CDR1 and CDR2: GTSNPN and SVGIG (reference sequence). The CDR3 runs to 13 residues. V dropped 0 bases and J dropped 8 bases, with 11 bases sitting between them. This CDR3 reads CAWSVIRGHIQYF. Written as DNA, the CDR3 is TGTGCCTGGAGTGTAATCCGGGGTCACATTCAGTACTTC.

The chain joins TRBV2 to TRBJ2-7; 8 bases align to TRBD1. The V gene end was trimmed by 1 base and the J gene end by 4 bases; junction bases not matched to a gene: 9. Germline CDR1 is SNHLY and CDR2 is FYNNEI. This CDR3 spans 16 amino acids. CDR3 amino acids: CASSEVEGTGDYEQYF. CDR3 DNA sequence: TGTGCCAGCAGTGAAGTAGAGGGGACAGGAGATTACGAGCAGTACTTC. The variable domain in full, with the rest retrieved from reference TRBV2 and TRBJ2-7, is EPEVTQTPSHQVTQMGQEVILRCVPISNHLYFYWYRQILGQKVEFLVSFYNNEISEKSEIFDDQFSVERPDGSNFTLKIRSTKLEDSAMYFCASSEVEGTGDYEQYFGPGTRLTVT.

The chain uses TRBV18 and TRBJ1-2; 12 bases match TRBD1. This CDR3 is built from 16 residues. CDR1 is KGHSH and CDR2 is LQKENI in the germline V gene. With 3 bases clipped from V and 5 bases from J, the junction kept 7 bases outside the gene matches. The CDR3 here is CASSPGQGAVEYGYTF. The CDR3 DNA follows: TGTGCCAGCTCACCGGGACAGGGGGCAGTGGAGTATGGCTACACCTTC.

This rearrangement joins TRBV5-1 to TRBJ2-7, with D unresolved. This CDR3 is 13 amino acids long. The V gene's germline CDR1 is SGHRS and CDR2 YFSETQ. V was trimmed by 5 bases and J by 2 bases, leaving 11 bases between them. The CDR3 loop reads CASSSSLAYEQYF. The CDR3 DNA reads TGCGCCAGCAGTTCAAGTTTAGCCTACGAGCAGTACTTC. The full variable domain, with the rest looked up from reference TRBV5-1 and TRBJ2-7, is KAGVTQTPRYLIKTRGQQVTLSCSPISGHRSVSWYQQTPGQGLQFLFEYFSETQRNKGNFPGRFSGRQFSNSRSEMNVSTLELGDSALYLCASSSSLAYEQYFGPGTRLTVT.

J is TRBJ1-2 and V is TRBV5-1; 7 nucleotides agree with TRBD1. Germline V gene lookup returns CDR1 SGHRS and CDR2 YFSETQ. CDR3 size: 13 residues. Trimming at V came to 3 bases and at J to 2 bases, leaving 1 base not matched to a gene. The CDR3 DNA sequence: TGCGCCAGCAGCTCGACAGGGAACTATGGCTACACCTTC. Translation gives CASSSTGNYGYTF.

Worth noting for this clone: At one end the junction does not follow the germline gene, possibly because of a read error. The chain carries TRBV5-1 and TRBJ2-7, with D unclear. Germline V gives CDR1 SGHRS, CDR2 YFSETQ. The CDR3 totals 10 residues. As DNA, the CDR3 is TGCGCCAGCAGCTCCCCGCGGCATCACTTC. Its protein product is CASSSPRHHF.

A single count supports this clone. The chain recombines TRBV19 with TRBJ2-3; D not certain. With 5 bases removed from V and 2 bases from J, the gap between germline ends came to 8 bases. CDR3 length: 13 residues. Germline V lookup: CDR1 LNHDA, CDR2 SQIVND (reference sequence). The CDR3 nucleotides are TGTGCCAGTAGTTTCCAGGCCACAGATACGCAGTATTTT. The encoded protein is CASSFQATDTQYF.

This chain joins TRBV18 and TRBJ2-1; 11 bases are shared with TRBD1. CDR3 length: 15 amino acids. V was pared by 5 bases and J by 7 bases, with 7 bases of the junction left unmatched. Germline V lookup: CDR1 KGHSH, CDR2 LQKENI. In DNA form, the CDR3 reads TGTGCCAGCTCAGGATCCGGGACAGGGGGAAATGAGCAGTTCTTC. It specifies CASSGSGTGGNEQFF.

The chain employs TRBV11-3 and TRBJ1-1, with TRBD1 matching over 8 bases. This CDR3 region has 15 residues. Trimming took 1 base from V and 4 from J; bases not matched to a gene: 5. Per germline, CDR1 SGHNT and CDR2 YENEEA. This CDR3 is CASSLGQGAGTEAFF. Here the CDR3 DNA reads TGTGCCAGCAGCTTAGGTCAGGGGGCTGGCACTGAAGCTTTCTTT. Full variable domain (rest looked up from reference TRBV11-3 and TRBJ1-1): EAGVVQSPRYKIIEKKQPVAFWCNPISGHNTLYWYLQNLGQGPELLIRYENEEAVDDSQLPKDRFSAERLKGVDSTLKIQPAELGDSAVYLCASSLGQGAGTEAFFGQGTRLTVV.

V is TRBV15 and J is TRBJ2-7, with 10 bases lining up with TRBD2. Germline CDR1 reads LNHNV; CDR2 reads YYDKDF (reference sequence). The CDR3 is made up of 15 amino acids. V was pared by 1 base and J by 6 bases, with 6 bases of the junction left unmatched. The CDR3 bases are TGTGCCACCAGCAGAGCTAGCGGGAGTCGGTCCGAGCAGTACTTC. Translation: CATSRASGSRSEQYF.

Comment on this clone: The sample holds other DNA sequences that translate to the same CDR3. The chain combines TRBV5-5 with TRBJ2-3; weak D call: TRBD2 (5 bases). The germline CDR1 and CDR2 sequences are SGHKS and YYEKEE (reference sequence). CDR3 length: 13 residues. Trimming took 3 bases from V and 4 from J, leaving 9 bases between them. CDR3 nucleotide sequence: TGTGCCAGCAGCTGGCCCGGGGCAGATACGCAGTATTTT. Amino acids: CASSWPGADTQYF. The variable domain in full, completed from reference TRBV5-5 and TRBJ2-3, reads DAGVTQSPTHLIKTRGQQVTLRCSPISGHKSVSWYQQVLGQGPQFIFQYYEKEERGRGNFPDRFSARQFPNYSSELNVNALLLGDSALYLCASSWPGADTQYFGPGTRLTVL.

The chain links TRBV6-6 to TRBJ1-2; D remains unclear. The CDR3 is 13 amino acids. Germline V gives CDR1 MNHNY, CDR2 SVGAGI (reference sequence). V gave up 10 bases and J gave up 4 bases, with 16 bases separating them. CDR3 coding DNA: TGTGCCACCGAGAGGCAGATGGGCTATGGCTACACCTTC. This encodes CATERQMGYGYTF.